This T cell receptor beta chain was documented in a study of T cells after yellow fever vaccination (dated by TCRdb to between 2019 and 2020). With respect to the entire study: Libraries from fractions with low cell numbers were prepared with the SMART-Seq v4 Ultra Low Input RNA kit. To follow T-cell clones before and after primary and booster YFV17D yellow fever vaccination, bulk TCR alpha and beta repertoires were sequenced over time. Two healthy male donors made up the cohort, one aged 18 to 30 years and the other aged 30 to 39 years. Bulk PBMC replicates and cell subsets were isolated from blood drawn at multiple timepoints before and after both primary and secondary immunization.

Broader findings and caveats from the paper: Compared with the primary T-cell response, the secondary T-cell response was weaker but faster, peaking on day 5 rather than day 15. Because the study included only a couple of donors, the extent to which the findings can be generalized is limited. A small fraction of clonotypes appeared in both the CD4 and CD8 compartments, likely as a result of convergent recombination. Because abundant contaminating clonotypes from the bulk population could be contained in FACS-sorted repertoires, computational filtering was required. After the booster, most clones that had expanded after primary vaccination were detected again (around 97% of CD4 and more than 80% of CD8), suggesting broad maintenance of memory.

CDR1 and CDR2 are read off the germline V gene (reference sequence) as SEHNR and FQNEAQ. Trimming removed 4 bases from V and 4 bases from J; the gene matches leave 5 bases unexplained. Measured from the cysteine to the phenylalanine, the CDR3 is 14 residues long. Of all the DNA, just the CDR3 is kept, 42 bases in frame from base 1. This clonotype was picked up many times. Its antigen remains unidentified. Per-base quality was not reported, and no clone a single base away is much larger than it. The sequencing machine was an Illumina NovaSeq 6000. Synthesis of TCR cDNA relied on 5'RACE template switching, a step that introduced a universal primer site along with unique molecular identifiers. cDNA synthesis was primed from both the TCR alpha and TCR beta constant segments. Two PCR steps were used to amplify libraries, with sample barcodes and sequencing adapters being added in the second step. Libraries were sequenced on Illumina HiSeq 2500 (2x100 bp) or NovaSeq (2x150 bp). Processing in the source paper ran as follows. MIGEC handled demultiplexing of reads and collapsing into UMI consensus sequences, while MiXCR performed V(D)J alignment. Clonotypes responding to the vaccine were identified with edgeR on replicate PBMC samples, with the criteria of FDR below 0.01 and a log2 fold change above 5 up to day 15. CD4 or CD8 identity was assigned to each bulk clonotype according to whether the clonotype was present at higher abundance in the sequenced CD4 repertoire or the sequenced CD8 repertoire. TCRdb reworked the public reads: Q25 trimming with fastp, MiXCR clone assembly, productive beta chains retained. All rows with the same CDR3 protein become a single entry with the most common DNA and genes. The V and J calls here are based on TCRdb, not the publication. This sample has some 200,000 distinct CDR3 sequences in its table, and approximately 10% of those were observed once. The top ten clones comprise roughly a third of the sample.

Reading the label with the study, this specimen's treatment or condition is: live attenuated yellow fever vaccine strain. PBMCs were isolated from peripheral blood using a standard Ficoll-Paque protocol. Dynabeads CD4 and CD8 positive selection kits were used to isolate CD4 and CD8 T-cell fractions. TriZol was used to extract RNA from bulk PBMCs, from CD4 and CD8 fractions, and from dextramer-positive and dextramer-negative fractions. The sample consisted of CD8+ T cells sorted from PBMCs, taken 15 days after the yellow fever booster vaccination. The source is a man aged 18 to 29 who received the YFV17D yellow fever vaccine. The chain couples TRBV7-9 to TRBJ2-7; the junction holds 9 bases that match TRBD1. The nucleotide sequence is given as TGTGCCAGCAGCTCCTGGACAGGGGAGTACGAGCAGTACTTC. This codes for CASSSWTGEYEQYF.